The 27 T cell receptor beta chains below all came from one sample that was sequenced in a study of T-cell reconstitution after alpha-beta-depleted transplantation in children. The authors prepared the TCRbeta library with unique molecular identifiers. From the PCR reads, TCRdb called clonotypes with MiXCR, one entry per CDR3 protein. Of about a million distinct CDR3 sequences in the sample, roughly 29% were seen once. This specimen consisted of PBMCs, mostly from graft donor cells, obtained 360 days after TCRalphabeta/CD19-depleted stem cell transplant. The origin of the receptors is a boy less than two years old who had a stem cell transplant for SCID, so the T cells may come from the graft donor.

This clonotype showed up many times. The genes are TRBV4-2 and TRBJ2-3, with D maybe TRBD2 (6 bases). V was clipped by 0 bases and J by 3 bases, with 10 bases between them. Looked up from germline, CDR1 is LGHNA and CDR2 is YNFKEQ. This CDR3 is 15 amino acids long. Here the CDR3 DNA reads TGTGCCAGCAGCCAAGATGGGGGGAGAACAGATACGCAGTATTTT. Encoded protein: CASSQDGGRTDTQYF.

Only a few counts were recorded for this clonotype. The chain recombines TRBV6-5 with TRBJ2-3; D is uncertain. CDR1 and CDR2 (germline): MNHEY, SVGAGI. V shed 5 bases and J shed 6 bases, with 6 bases lying between them. The CDR3 has 11 amino acids. The CDR3 loop reads CASSNWDTQYF. DNA of the CDR3: TGTGCCAGCAGTAACTGGGATACGCAGTATTTT.

CDR3 nucleotides: TGTGCCAGCACCACCGCGGGGGCAGATACGCAGTATTTT. It specifies CASTTAGADTQYF. The chain uses TRBV7-9 and TRBJ2-3, with TRBD2 matching over 7 bases. The length of the CDR3 is 13 residues. V lost 7 bases, J lost 4 bases, and 5 bases stayed unmatched. Germline V gives CDR1 SEHNR, CDR2 FQNEAQ (reference sequence).

Here the CDR3 reads CASSFRRSYNEQFF. DNA of the CDR3: TGTGCCAGCAGCTTTAGGAGGTCCTACAATGAGCAGTTCTTC. The rearrangement uses TRBV7-7 and TRBJ2-1; D possibly corresponds to TRBD2 (5 bases). The CDR3 consists of 14 residues. Germline-derived CDR1 and CDR2 are SSHAT and FNYEAQ (reference sequence). V dropped 3 bases and J dropped 1 base, with 7 bases sitting between them.

This chain links TRBV4-1 with TRBJ2-6, with no clear D. This CDR3 is built from 19 residues. The V end was cut by 1 base, the J end by 3 bases, with 19 bases between. Looked up from germline, CDR1 is MGHRA and CDR2 is YSYEKL. The CDR3 loop is CASSQGIVLRQVGANVLTF. The CDR3 nucleotides read TGCGCCAGCAGCCAAGGTATCGTCCTGCGTCAAGTTGGGGCCAACGTCCTGACTTTC.

The rearrangement uses TRBV28 and TRBJ2-1; tentatively, D is TRBD1 or TRBD2 (5 bases each). The germline V gene has CDR1 MDHEN and CDR2 SYDVKM. V was cut by 6 bases and J by 10 bases, with 22 bases left in between. The CDR3 has 15 residues. The CDR3 here is CASSPGTVGTVEQFF. The CDR3 DNA reads as TGTGCCAGCAGCCCGGGGACCGTAGGTACCGTGGAGCAGTTCTTC.

V and J are TRBV5-6 and TRBJ2-7; D tentatively fits TRBD1 or TRBD2 (6 bases each). The CDR3 contains 15 residues. Germline assignment: CDR1 SGHDT and CDR2 YYEEEE. Deletions cut 0 bases from V and 6 bases from J, with 16 bases between. The CDR3 sequence: CASSLVQGLGGEQYF. As DNA, the CDR3 is TGTGCCAGCAGCTTGGTACAGGGTTTGGGAGGCGAGCAGTACTTC. The full variable domain, completed using reference TRBV5-6 and TRBJ2-7, is DAGVTQSPTHLIKTRGQQVTLRCSPKSGHDTVSWYQQALGQGPQFIFQYYEEEERQRGNFPDRFSGHQFPNYSSELNVNALLLGDSALYLCASSLVQGLGGEQYFGPGTRLTVT.

V is TRBV6-1 and J is TRBJ1-5; a weak D match, TRBD1 (6 bases). This CDR3 spans 15 amino acids. Germline CDR1 MNHNS, CDR2 SASEGT. V was trimmed by 6 bases and J by 0 bases, leaving 12 bases between them. CDR3 sequence reads: CASSRSGASNQPQHF. The CDR3 DNA sequence: TGTGCCAGCAGCAGATCGGGGGCTAGCAATCAGCCCCAGCATTTT.

The rearrangement joins TRBV20-1 to TRBJ2-7; 8 bases map to TRBD1. Germline CDR1 DFQATT, CDR2 SNEGSKA (reference sequence). The CDR3 covers 13 residues. The V segment lost 1 base and the J segment 3 bases; nucleotides outside the gene matches: 2. The CDR3 spells CSARAGGYYEQYF. In DNA form, the CDR3 reads TGCAGTGCTAGAGCAGGGGGCTACTACGAGCAGTACTTC.

The chain has TRBV6-1 and TRBJ2-1; D perhaps matches TRBD2 (7 bases). Germline loops: CDR1 MNHNS, CDR2 SASEGT. The ends were cut back, 7 bases at V and 1 base at J, with 14 bases in the middle. CDR3 length: 15 amino acids. The CDR3 here is CASNWGGVSYNEQFF. For the CDR3, the DNA is TGTGCCAGCAACTGGGGGGGCGTATCCTACAATGAGCAGTTCTTC.

For this clonotype: A read error is possible here, since a much larger clone lies one base away. CDR3 bases: TGTGCCAGCAATGGACAGTACACAGATACGCAGTATTTT. This translates into CASNGQYTDTQYF. The rearrangement uses TRBV2 and TRBJ2-3; a possible D gene is TRBD1 (6 bases). Trimming removed 7 bases at V and 2 bases at J, with 10 bases between. The CDR3 totals 13 residues. CDR1 is SNHLY and CDR2 is FYNNEI in the germline V gene.

The V and J genes are TRBV3-1 and TRBJ2-5; 11 positions agree with TRBD2. Trimming at V came to 2 bases and at J to 5 bases, leaving 13 bases not matched to a gene. CDR1 and CDR2 from the germline V gene are LGHDT and YNNKEL (reference sequence). The CDR3 is made up of 18 amino acids. CDR3 sequence reads: CASSQIKTSGDPWETQYF. For the CDR3, the DNA is TGTGCCAGCAGCCAAATAAAGACTAGCGGGGACCCTTGGGAGACCCAGTACTTC.

A few counts support this clonotype. The V gene is TRBV12-3 or TRBV12-4, the J gene TRBJ2-1, with no clear D. The CDR3 runs to 17 residues. Trimming pared 4 bases from V and 0 bases from J, leaving 16 bases between. The chain's CDR3 is CASSSQARPSSYNEQFF. CDR3 nucleotide sequence: TGTGCCAGCAGTTCCCAAGCGAGGCCGAGCTCCTACAATGAGCAGTTCTTC.

This clonotype was found a few times. This chain uses TRBV25-1 with TRBJ1-4; D may be TRBD1 (5 bases). The length of the CDR3 is 16 residues. Germline V CDR1 and CDR2: MGHDK, SYGVNS. The germline V and J ends were trimmed by 6 bases and 2 bases, with 16 bases remaining between them. In DNA, the CDR3 is TGTGCCAGCAGCCCCGGGAAAGGGACGACTAATGAAAAACTGTTTTTT. Its protein is CASSPGKGTTNEKLFF. Variable domain in full (rest from reference TRBV25-1 and TRBJ1-4): EADIYQTPRYLVIGTGKKITLECSQTMGHDKMYWYQQDPGMELHLIHYSYGVNSTEKGDLSSESTVSRIRTEHFPLTLESARPSHTSQYLCASSPGKGTTNEKLFFGSGTQLSVL.

This chain connects TRBV11-2 to TRBJ2-1; TRBD2 agrees at 9 bases. With 7 bases clipped from V and 0 bases from J, the junction kept 7 bases outside the gene matches. Germline V gene sequence: CDR1 SGHAT, CDR2 FQNNGV. This CDR3 is built from 16 residues. CDR3 loop: CASTAGGPYSYNEQFF. The CDR3 nucleotides read TGTGCCAGCACCGCGGGGGGGCCGTACTCCTACAATGAGCAGTTCTTC.

The chain links TRBV12-3 or TRBV12-4 to TRBJ2-1; 7 bases are a match to TRBD2. J lost 8 bases, V lost 8 bases, and 12 bases had no gene match. The CDR3 totals 14 residues. The CDR3 bases are TGTGCCAGCGATAGTGGACTAGAGGTTCATGAGCAGTTCTTC. Residues: CASDSGLEVHEQFF.

The rearrangement links TRBV20-1 to TRBJ1-6; D gene uncertain. V was shortened by 2 bases and J by 5 bases, with 7 bases between the two germline ends. The CDR3 sequence is 13 residues long. Looked up from germline, CDR1 is DFQATT and CDR2 is SNEGSKA (reference sequence). The CDR3 region has the DNA TGCAGTGCTAGACGCGGTGATAATTCACCCCTCCACTTT. This encodes CSARRGDNSPLHF.

The chain is built from TRBV12-3 or TRBV12-4 and TRBJ2-2; D gene uncertain. V lost 6 bases to trimming and J lost 8 bases, with 13 bases between them. There are 13 residues in the CDR3. CDR3 region: CASSPLVNGELFF. The CDR3 nucleotides read TGTGCCAGCAGCCCCTTAGTAAATGGGGAGCTGTTTTTT.

This chain uses TRBV2 with TRBJ1-4; TRBD1 is a possible D gene (6 bases). Germline CDR1 is SNHLY and CDR2 is FYNNEI. The germline V and J ends were trimmed by 6 bases and 7 bases, with 18 bases remaining between them. This CDR3 is 15 amino acids long. DNA for the CDR3: TGTGCCAGCAGATCGGACGGGTTAGGGGGTGAAAAACTGTTTTTT. Amino acids: CASRSDGLGGEKLFF. The variable domain in full, with the rest retrieved from reference TRBV2 and TRBJ1-4, is EPEVTQTPSHQVTQMGQEVILRCVPISNHLYFYWYRQILGQKVEFLVSFYNNEISEKSEIFDDQFSVERPDGSNFTLKIRSTKLEDSAMYFCASRSDGLGGEKLFFGSGTQLSVL.

V gene TRBV7-9 combines with J gene TRBJ1-2; D uncertain. This CDR3 has 16 amino acids. The germline V gene has CDR1 SEHNR and CDR2 FQNEAQ (reference sequence). V was trimmed by 5 bases and J by 4 bases, leaving 20 bases between them. CDR3 nucleotide sequence: TGTGCCAGCAGCATCAGCGGGTCGGGAGGCTTCTATGGCTACACCTTC. Its translation is CASSISGSGGFYGYTF.

This clonotype has only a few counts. V gene TRBV10-3 combines with J gene TRBJ2-7, with 7 bases lining up with TRBD1. The CDR3 has 14 residues. Germline V gene sequence: CDR1 ENHRY, CDR2 SYGVKD. V shed 5 bases and J 2 bases; nucleotides not matched to a gene: 6. CDR3 in DNA: TGTGCCATCAGTTCCCGGGACAGAACCTACGAGCAGTACTTC. Translated: CAISSRDRTYEQYF.

This clonotype was counted between two and nine times. The rearrangement links TRBV20-1 to TRBJ2-3; 8 bases match TRBD2. The CDR3 runs 16 residues. The V gene end was trimmed by 5 bases and the J gene end by 0 bases; junction bases not matched to a gene: 10. Per the germline V gene, CDR1 is DFQATT and CDR2 is SNEGSKA (reference sequence). The CDR3 region has the DNA TGCAGTGCTCGAAAGCAGCGGGGGACTAGCACAGATACGCAGTATTTT. Translation gives CSARKQRGTSTDTQYF.

This clonotype has more than one count but fewer than ten. The gene calls are TRBV12-3 or TRBV12-4 and TRBJ1-4, with D perhaps matching TRBD1 (5 bases). The CDR3 runs 14 residues. The ends were cut back, 6 bases at V and 4 bases at J, with 12 bases in the middle. The CDR3 region has the DNA TGTGCCAGCAGGGGGGGACGGATTAATGAAAAACTGTTTTTT. It translates to CASRGGRINEKLFF.

The rearrangement uses TRBV5-6 and TRBJ2-7, with a possible D match to TRBD2 (5 bases). Deletions cut 0 bases from V and 5 bases from J, with 15 bases between. Germline CDR1 reads SGHDT; CDR2 reads YYEEEE. There are 15 residues in the CDR3. The CDR3: CASSLGAGVHHEQYF. CDR3 DNA: TGTGCCAGCAGCTTGGGCGCCGGGGTTCACCACGAGCAGTACTTC. Filled out from reference TRBV5-6 and TRBJ2-7, the complete variable domain reads DAGVTQSPTHLIKTRGQQVTLRCSPKSGHDTVSWYQQALGQGPQFIFQYYEEEERQRGNFPDRFSGHQFPNYSSELNVNALLLGDSALYLCASSLGAGVHHEQYFGPGTRLTVT.

The CDR3 DNA follows: TGTGCCAGCAGTTCGACTGGGGACTGGGGAGAAGCAGATACGCAGTATTTT. Translating it yields CASSSTGDWGEADTQYF. The chain couples TRBV12-3 or TRBV12-4 to TRBJ2-3, with D possibly TRBD2 on 6 matching bases. The CDR3 runs to 17 residues. V dropped 4 bases and J dropped 4 bases, with 21 bases sitting between them.

Ten or more counts support this clonotype. This rearrangement joins TRBV4-3 to TRBJ2-5; 9 bases match TRBD2. V lost 0 bases, J lost 2 bases, and 1 base stayed unmatched. Germline CDR1 and CDR2: LGHNA and YSLEER. The CDR3 is 15 residues long. In nucleotides, the CDR3 is TGCGCCAGCAGCCAAGAGACTAGCGGTCAAGAGACCCAGTACTTC. It encodes CASSQETSGQETQYF.

This chain uses TRBV12-3 or TRBV12-4 with TRBJ2-7; tentatively, D is TRBD1 or TRBD2 (5 bases each). The CDR3 runs to 14 residues. V was pared by 5 bases and J by 5 bases, with 16 bases between. CDR3 region: CASSASGRNHEQYF. The CDR3 DNA reads TGTGCCAGCAGTGCCTCGGGACGTAACCACGAGCAGTACTTC.